The rows below give T cell receptor beta chains drawn from one sample of a study of cytomegalovirus exposure and HLA in healthy donors. Some clones are missing from TCRdb's copy, which holds only in-frame ones; the method was immunoSEQ multiplex PCR. The sample comprises 210,000 or so clones, around 84% of which are singletons, and approximately 0.24% rests with the top ten. The sequenced sample consisted of PBMCs. The receptors were gathered from a girl under 10 years old in good health and CMV-seronegative. Both conserved end residues are part of each CDR3. D genes are given only for firm matches. Clone size is given for some rows only: seen once, a few or many times, or a class if the clone is expanded.

j_call,clone_size,d_call,v_call,cdr3_aa,cdr3_nt
TRBJ2-1,NA,TRBD2,TRBV6-5,CASRREGEQFF,TGTGCCAGCAGGCGGGAGGGAGAGCAGTTCTTC
TRBJ1-4,NA,NA,TRBV29-1,CSARTDNEKLFF,TGCAGCGCGCGGACAGATAATGAAAAACTGTTTTTT
TRBJ2-5,NA,TRBD2,TRBV4-2,CASSQDTSGKETQYF,TGTGCCAGCAGCCAAGACACTAGCGGAAAAGAGACCCAGTACTTC
TRBJ2-2,NA,NA,TRBV7-9,CASSLGAAGELFF,TGTGCCAGCAGCTTAGGAGCGGCCGGGGAGCTGTTTTTT
TRBJ2-7,NA,NA,TRBV4-2,CASSLLGEGSYEQYF,TGTGCCAGCAGCCTCCTCGGTGAGGGTTCCTACGAGCAGTACTTC
TRBJ1-4,NA,NA,TRBV7-9,CASSLSKHREKLFF,TGTGCCAGCAGCTTAAGCAAGCATCGGGAAAAACTGTTTTTT
TRBJ2-7,NA,TRBD2,TRBV15,CATSRELAGPSYEQYF,TGTGCCACCAGCAGAGAACTAGCGGGCCCCTCCTACGAGCAGTACTTC
TRBJ2-7,NA,NA,TRBV5-6,CASSRGGRRYEQYF,TGTGCCAGCAGCCGAGGAGGGAGAAGGTACGAGCAGTACTTC
TRBJ1-2,NA,NA,TRBV6-1,CASSEGPRNRLWRRGYGYTF,TGTGCCAGCAGTGAGGGTCCGCGAAATAGACTATGGCGTAGGGGGTATGGCTACACCTTC
TRBJ1-2,once,TRBD1,TRBV19,CASSRGGQGYGYTF,TGTGCCAGTAGTCGAGGAGGACAGGGCTATGGCTACACCTTC
TRBJ1-2,NA,NA,TRBV27,CASRGSYGYTF,TGTGCCAGTAGGGGGTCCTATGGCTACACCTTC
TRBJ2-5,NA,NA,TRBV12-5,CASGSLGEETQYF,TGTGCTAGTGGTTCGCTAGGAGAGGAGACCCAGTACTTC
TRBJ1-4,NA,TRBD1,TRBV9,CASSSTTGASEKLFF,TGTGCCAGCAGTTCCACGACAGGGGCAAGCGAAAAACTGTTTTTT
TRBJ1-5,few,TRBD1,TRBV6-1,CASGSRDRGHQPQHF,TGTGCCAGCGGTAGCCGGGACAGGGGGCATCAGCCCCAGCATTTT
TRBJ2-1,NA,NA,TRBV30,CAWISAGYNEQFF,TGTGCCTGGATCAGCGCGGGATACAATGAGCAGTTCTTC
TRBJ2-7,NA,NA,TRBV15,CATSREMAAYEQYF,TGTGCCACCAGCAGAGAGATGGCAGCCTACGAGCAGTACTTC
TRBJ2-7,few,TRBD2,TRBV6-1,CASSALTGGEQYF,TGTGCCAGCAGTGCGTTAACGGGGGGAGAGCAGTACTTC
TRBJ2-2,NA,TRBD2,TRBV7-6,CASSLGASGGAGTGELFF,TGTGCCAGCAGCTTAGGGGCTAGCGGGGGGGCCGGCACCGGGGAGCTGTTTTTT
TRBJ1-5,NA,TRBD1,TRBV4-1,CASSPDWTGGHQPQHF,TGCGCCAGCAGCCCCGACTGGACAGGGGGCCATCAGCCCCAGCATTTT
TRBJ1-2,NA,NA,TRBV6-5,CASSQDRTFYGYTF,TGTGCCAGCAGCCAGGACAGAACTTTCTATGGCTACACCTTC
TRBJ2-1,NA,NA,TRBV7-9,CASRAEGYNEQFF,TGTGCCAGCAGAGCTGAGGGTTACAATGAGCAGTTCTTC
TRBJ2-1,NA,TRBD1,TRBV7-9,CASSPRDRDPYNEQFF,TGTGCCAGCAGCCCCCGGGACAGGGACCCCTACAATGAGCAGTTCTTC
TRBJ2-2,NA,TRBD2,TRBV10-3,CAIRPGTSGRITGELFF,TGTGCCATCCGTCCCGGGACTAGCGGGAGAATCACCGGGGAGCTGTTTTTT
TRBJ2-7,NA,NA,TRBV7-2,CASSLGLKRGRSSYEQYF,TGTGCCAGCAGCTTAGGGCTGAAAAGGGGCAGGTCCTCCTACGAGCAGTACTTC
TRBJ2-7,NA,NA,TRBV6-1,CASSENPYGSYEQYF,TGTGCCAGCAGTGAAAATCCCTACGGCTCCTACGAGCAGTACTTC
TRBJ2-3,NA,TRBD1,TRBV30,CAWSVGTGLGTQYF,TGTGCCTGGAGTGTTGGGACAGGGTTGGGTACGCAGTATTTT
TRBJ1-2,NA,NA,TRBV5-1,CASSLEGRLNYGYTF,TGCGCCAGCAGCTTGGAGGGGCGCCTTAACTATGGCTACACCTTC
TRBJ2-5,NA,TRBD1,TRBV9,CASSPGTGYQETQYF,TGTGCCAGCAGCCCCGGGACAGGGTACCAAGAGACCCAGTACTTC
TRBJ2-5,few,NA,TRBV5-1,CASSLGLVGETQYF,TGCGCCAGCAGCTTGGGACTAGTAGGAGAGACCCAGTACTTC
TRBJ2-1,NA,TRBD1,TRBV27,CASRWTGMNEQFF,TGTGCCAGCAGATGGACAGGGATGAATGAGCAGTTCTTC
TRBJ2-1,NA,NA,TRBV6-1,CASSEGARNEQFF,TGTGCCAGCAGTGAAGGAGCCCGGAATGAGCAGTTCTTC
TRBJ1-1,NA,NA,TRBV5-6,CASSLGQVNTEAFF,TGTGCCAGCAGCTTGGGGCAGGTGAACACTGAAGCTTTCTTT
TRBJ1-5,NA,NA,TRBV5-8,CASSRWAGQPQHF,TGTGCCAGCAGCCGGTGGGCAGGTCAGCCCCAGCATTTT
TRBJ2-5,NA,NA,TRBV14,CASSHPRETQYF,TGTGCCAGCAGCCACCCCCGGGAGACCCAGTACTTC
TRBJ2-7,NA,TRBD1,TRBV6-1,CASSPTGQYSYEQYF,TGTGCCAGCAGTCCCACGGGACAGTACTCCTACGAGCAGTACTTC
TRBJ2-2,NA,NA,TRBV5-1,CASSLVEGHGGELFF,TGCGCCAGCAGCTTGGTAGAGGGCCATGGCGGGGAGCTGTTTTTT
TRBJ1-2,NA,TRBD1,TRBV29-1,CSVATGGSGYTF,TGCAGCGTCGCTACAGGGGGAAGCGGCTACACCTTC
TRBJ1-1,few,NA,TRBV6-1,CASSATGNTEAFF,TGTGCCAGCAGTGCGACAGGGAACACTGAAGCTTTCTTT
TRBJ1-3,NA,NA,TRBV5-1,CASSLGGNSGNTIYF,TGCGCCAGCAGCCTCGGCGGGAACTCTGGAAACACCATATATTTT
TRBJ1-2,NA,TRBD1,TRBV7-9,CASSWFQGAGGYTF,TGTGCCAGCAGCTGGTTCCAGGGGGCCGGTGGCTACACCTTC
TRBJ1-3,NA,TRBD1,TRBV6-5,CASSTGGAPGNTIYF,TGTGCCAGCAGTACAGGGGGCGCCCCTGGAAACACCATATATTTT
TRBJ2-1,NA,TRBD2,TRBV2,CASSPLGTRVADEQFF,TGTGCCAGCAGCCCTCTAGGGACTAGGGTCGCCGATGAGCAGTTCTTC
TRBJ1-2,once,NA,TRBV5-8,CASSSARTPNYGYTF,TGTGCCAGCAGCTCGGCCCGGACTCCGAACTATGGCTACACCTTC
TRBJ2-7,NA,NA,TRBV20-1,CSAGTREQYF,TGCAGTGCGGGGACACGCGAGCAGTACTTC
TRBJ1-4,NA,TRBD1,TRBV6-5,CASSFGTGGYEKLFF,TGTGCCAGCAGTTTCGGGACAGGTGGTTATGAAAAACTGTTTTTT
TRBJ2-3,NA,TRBD2,TRBV7-2,CASSLGLAGLLADTQYF,TGTGCCAGCAGCTTAGGACTAGCGGGACTACTGGCAGATACGCAGTATTTT
TRBJ1-2,NA,NA,TRBV7-9,CASSLWAYGYTF,TGTGCCAGCAGCTTATGGGCCTATGGCTACACCTTC
TRBJ2-5,once,TRBD2,TRBV6-5,CASSWPSGGDETQYF,TGTGCCAGCAGTTGGCCTAGCGGGGGGGACGAGACCCAGTACTTC
TRBJ2-7,NA,TRBD2,TRBV6-1,CASSRGRAEEQYF,TGTGCCAGCAGCCGCGGGAGGGCGGAGGAGCAGTACTTC